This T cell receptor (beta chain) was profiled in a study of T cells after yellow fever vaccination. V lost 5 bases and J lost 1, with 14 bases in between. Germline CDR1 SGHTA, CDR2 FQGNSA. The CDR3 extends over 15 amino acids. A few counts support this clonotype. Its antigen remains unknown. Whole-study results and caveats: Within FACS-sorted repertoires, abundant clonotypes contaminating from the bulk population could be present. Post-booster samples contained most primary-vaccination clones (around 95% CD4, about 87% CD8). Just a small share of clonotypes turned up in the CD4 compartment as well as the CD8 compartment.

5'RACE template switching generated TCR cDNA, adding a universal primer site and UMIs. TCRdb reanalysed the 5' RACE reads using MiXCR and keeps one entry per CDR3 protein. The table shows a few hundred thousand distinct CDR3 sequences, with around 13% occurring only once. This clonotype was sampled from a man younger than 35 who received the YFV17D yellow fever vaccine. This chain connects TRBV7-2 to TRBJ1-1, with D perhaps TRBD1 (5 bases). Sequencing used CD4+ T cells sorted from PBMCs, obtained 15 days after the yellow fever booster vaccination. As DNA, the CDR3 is TGTGCCAGCAGCCTGGGCAGGGCCAAGAACACTGAAGCTTTCTTT. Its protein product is CASSLGRAKNTEAFF.